This is a list of T cell receptor beta chains from one sample in a study. TCRdb reprocessed the RT-PCR reads with MiXCR, giving one entry per CDR3 protein. Among approximately 720,000 distinct CDR3 sequences, 12% to 15% were seen once, and the ten largest hold just over 3.5%. Sequencing used memory CD4+ T cells from blood. These receptors came from a female donor in good health, serving as a healthy control. Both conserved end residues are part of each CDR3. The D gene is left open where the match is weak. A row's size may be missing; if present it is once, few, many or a size class.

abundance	d_gene	v_gene	j_gene	CDR3aa	CDR3nt
-	-	TRBV7-3	TRBJ1-4	CASSPGTSREEKLFF	TGTGCCAGCAGCCCCGGGACCTCCCGCGAGGAAAAACTGTTTTTT
-	-	TRBV28	TRBJ1-5	CASSFSSPRLQHF	TGTGCCAGCAGTTTTTCCTCTCCTAGGCTCCAGCATTTT
few	-	TRBV28	TRBJ1-1	CASSPGDQGRSGTEAFF	TGTGCCAGCAGCCCAGGAGATCAGGGAAGATCGGGCACTGAAGCTTTCTTT
few	-	TRBV7-2	TRBJ2-2	CASSIRQALTGELFF	TGTGCCAGCAGCATAAGACAGGCGTTGACCGGGGAGCTGTTTTTT
few	TRBD2	TRBV5-1	TRBJ2-3	CASSTGTSGRVVTQYF	TGCGCCAGCAGCACCGGGACTAGCGGGAGGGTTGTCACGCAGTATTTT
few	TRBD1	TRBV20-1	TRBJ1-2	CSARDPGAQGYGYTF	TGCAGTGCTAGAGATCCGGGAGCACAGGGGTATGGCTACACCTTC
few	TRBD2	TRBV7-2	TRBJ2-3	CASSLGVAGVTDTQYF	TGTGCCAGCAGCTTAGGGGTAGCGGGAGTAACAGATACGCAGTATTTT
-	TRBD2	TRBV10-3	TRBJ2-7	CAISVLAEKSSYEQYF	TGTGCCATCAGTGTTCTAGCGGAGAAGAGCTCCTACGAGCAGTACTTC
few	-	TRBV28	TRBJ2-5	CASSPLLSTQYF	TGTGCCAGCAGCCCCTTATTGTCGACCCAGTACTTC
few	-	TRBV7-9	TRBJ1-1	CASSPPVSSTEAFF	TGTGCCAGCAGCCCCCCGGTTTCTAGTACTGAAGCTTTCTTT
-	-	TRBV20-1	TRBJ2-3	CSALNSGASTDTQYF	TGCAGTGCGCTCAATAGCGGAGCTAGCACAGATACGCAGTATTTT
many	-	TRBV7-9	TRBJ2-3	CASSSTAEPTDTQYF	TGTGCCAGCAGCTCAACAGCGGAGCCCACAGATACGCAGTATTTT
few	TRBD1	TRBV28	TRBJ1-2	CASSAGTANYGYTF	TGTGCCAGCAGTGCAGGGACAGCTAACTATGGCTACACCTTC
-	-	TRBV5-4	TRBJ2-2	CASSLAARVGTGELFF	TGTGCCAGCAGCTTGGCCGCTAGGGTTGGCACCGGGGAGCTGTTTTTT
-	-	TRBV12-3/TRBV12-4	TRBJ2-5	CASRNRGGGETQYF	TGTGCCAGCAGAAATAGGGGTGGGGGTGAGACCCAGTACTTC
few	-	TRBV20-1	TRBJ2-7	CSARVDPRRYEQYF	TGCAGTGCTAGAGTTGACCCGCGGAGGTACGAGCAGTACTTC
-	TRBD1	TRBV18	TRBJ2-1	CASSPGQGKGEQFF	TGTGCCAGCTCACCGGGACAGGGGAAAGGTGAGCAGTTCTTC
once	-	TRBV7-9	TRBJ1-6	CASSRRGTNSPLHF	TGTGCCAGCAGCCGGAGGGGGACGAATTCACCCCTCCACTTT